This passage covers 6 T cell receptor beta chains from one sample sequenced in a study of CD8 T cells in ankylosing spondylitis. Their antigen targets remain unknown. Each CDR3 protein is one row after TCRdb ran MiXCR on the 5' RACE reads. The table records about 540,000 distinct CDR3 sequences, 9.5% to 15% of them present only once. The study, taken as a whole, reports: Among TCR beta sequences, a motif of roughly 8 highly homologous variants appeared characteristic of ankylosing spondylitis blood.

Sample: blood, either unsorted or a sorted T cell fraction (not recorded which). The source is a male donor with ankylosing spondylitis.

This sequence joins TRBV3-1 and TRBJ2-7; D is perhaps TRBD2 (5 bases). The CDR3 sequence is 15 residues long. Trimming stripped 1 base from V and 4 bases from J, with 14 bases between. From germline, CDR1 is LGHDT and CDR2 YNNKEL (reference sequence). The chain's CDR3 is CASSQGALGNYEQYF. As DNA, the CDR3 is TGTGCCAGCAGCCAAGGTGCCCTCGGGAATTACGAGCAGTACTTC.

There are a few counts of this clonotype. The chain recombines TRBV5-6 with TRBJ2-7; tentatively, D is TRBD1 (6 bases). The CDR3 has 11 residues. The germline CDR1 and CDR2 sequences are SGHDT and YYEEEE. Between the trimmed V and J ends, which lost 4 bases and 5 bases, there was a span of 7 bases. The CDR3 spells CASSHRDEQYF. The CDR3 nucleotides read TGTGCCAGCAGCCACAGGGACGAGCAGTACTTC.

This clonotype was seen a few times. The chain carries TRBV25-1 and TRBJ1-1, with D perhaps TRBD1 (5 bases). CDR1 MGHDK and CDR2 SYGVNS come from the germline V gene. This CDR3 spans 14 amino acids. V was clipped by 8 bases and J by 4 bases, with 17 bases between them. The CDR3 DNA is TGTGCCAGCTCTTTCTCAGGGTTCGGCACTGAAGCTTTCTTT. Translated, it gives CASSFSGFGTEAFF.

This clonotype was picked up a small number of times. The chain couples TRBV6-2 or TRBV6-3 to TRBJ2-1; D call uncertain. The CDR3 is 13 amino acids. Trimming took off 6 bases at V and 8 bases at J, with 14 bases between the two ends. Germline CDR1 and CDR2: MNHEY and SVGEGT. DNA for the CDR3: TGTGCCAGCAGGAAATCTAGTGCCGATGAGCAGTTCTTC. Its translation: CASRKSSADEQFF.

This clonotype was observed a handful of times. The J gene is TRBJ1-2, the V gene TRBV5-8; D remains ambiguous. Trimming took off 4 bases at V and 6 bases at J, with 10 bases between the two ends. Germline CDR1 reads SGHTS; CDR2 reads YDEGEE. The CDR3 spans 12 residues. CDR3 DNA sequence: TGTGCCAGCAGCCCCTATGACGATGGCTACACCTTC. Protein sequence: CASSPYDDGYTF.

The genes are TRBV10-3 and TRBJ2-1; 11 positions agree with TRBD2. Germline trimming cut 3 bases from V and 6 bases from J; bases unmatched to any gene: 1. The CDR3 is 14 residues long. Germline V CDR1 and CDR2: ENHRY, SYGVKD. The CDR3 reads CAISDGLAGNEQFF. In DNA form, the CDR3 reads TGTGCCATCAGTGACGGACTAGCGGGCAATGAGCAGTTCTTC.